Presented here are 6 T cell receptor beta chains from one specimen sequenced in a study of blood T cell repertoires in COVID-19. Here immunoSEQ multiplex PCR was the method, and the copy in TCRdb shows in-frame clones only, minus some. The data contain some 21,000 clones, around three quarters of them singletons. Sequencing was carried out using peripheral blood. Source of these receptors: a man in his 60s with active COVID-19.

CDR3 loop: CASSLGAGILYGYTF. CDR3 coding DNA: TGTGCCAGCAGCTTAGGAGCAGGGATACTCTATGGCTACACCTTC. The rearrangement joins TRBV7-8 to TRBJ1-2, with a weak D call TRBD1 (5 bases). The CDR3 covers 15 residues. V lost 1 base and J lost 4, with 13 bases in between. Germline CDR1 SGHVS, CDR2 FQNEAQ.

The V gene is TRBV5-5, the J gene TRBJ2-1; unclear D gene. The CDR3 contains 12 residues. V was shortened by 0 bases and J by 4 bases, with 2 bases between the two germline ends. CDR1 SGHKS and CDR2 YYEKEE come from the germline V gene (reference sequence). Written as DNA, the CDR3 is TGTGCCAGCAGCTTGGCTTACAATGAGCAGTTCTTC. As protein: CASSLAYNEQFF.

This sequence joins TRBV11-3 and TRBJ2-2; D is perhaps TRBD2 (5 bases). V was shortened by 6 bases and J by 8 bases, with 10 bases between the two germline ends. The CDR3 runs 12 residues. Germline CDR1 is SGHNT and CDR2 is YENEEA. The CDR3 loop reads CASRGGSGELFF. CDR3 DNA: TGTGCCAGCAGAGGCGGGTCTGGGGAGCTGTTTTTT.

The genes are TRBV2 and TRBJ2-5; perhaps TRBD2 as D (7 bases). Trimming took 6 bases from V and 5 from J, leaving 22 bases between them. There are 16 residues in the CDR3. Germline V gene data show CDR1 as SNHLY and CDR2 as FYNNEI. Here the CDR3 DNA reads TGTGCCAGCAGATCTCCTAGCGGAGGGGGGCGGGAGACCCAGTACTTC. Translating gives CASRSPSGGGRETQYF.

This clone was seen more than once but under ten times. The chain links TRBV28 to TRBJ1-1, with D uncertain. The CDR3 spans 13 residues. V gave up 3 bases and J gave up 5 bases, with 10 bases separating them. Per the germline V gene, CDR1 is MDHEN and CDR2 is SYDVKM. CDR3 loop: CASSFGEITEAFF. CDR3 sequence (DNA): TGTGCCAGCAGTTTTGGTGAGATAACTGAAGCTTTCTTT.

CDR3 DNA sequence: TGTGCCAGCAGTCTACTGGGAGGCAGTGCCTCCTATGAGCAGTTCTTC. Its translation: CASSLLGGSASYEQFF. This chain links TRBV6-2 or TRBV6-3 with TRBJ2-1; D perhaps matches TRBD2 (6 bases). V was trimmed by 5 bases and J by 8 bases, leaving 22 bases between them. This CDR3 spans 16 amino acids. The germline V gene encodes CDR1 MNHEY and CDR2 SVGEGT.